One sample yielded the 27 T cell receptor beta chains listed below, sequenced in a study of T cell responses to AZD1222 COVID-19 vaccine. Profiling relied on immunoSEQ multiplex PCR, and the TCRdb table lists in-frame clones only, not all of them. The table lists 130,000 to 150,000 clones, around 83% of them singletons. Sequenced here: peripheral blood, sampled on day 0 of MenACWY control vaccination. Source of these receptors: an adult in good health.

The V call is TRBV2, the J call TRBJ2-3; TRBD1 matches 10 bases. Germline trimming cut 6 bases from V and 2 bases from J; bases unmatched to any gene: 5. Germline assignment: CDR1 SNHLY and CDR2 FYNNEI. This CDR3 has 15 residues. The CDR3 bases are TGTGCCAGCAGCGTCGACAGGGGGCTCACAGATACGCAGTATTTT. Its protein is CASSVDRGLTDTQYF.

The table lists this clone with a few counts. This chain joins TRBV10-3 and TRBJ1-6, with a possible D match to TRBD1 (6 bases). The CDR3 contains 13 residues. V was clipped by 4 bases and J by 7 bases, with 8 bases between them. Germline V CDR1 and CDR2: ENHRY, SYGVKD. CDR3 residues: CAISGTANSPLHF. The CDR3 DNA sequence: TGTGCCATCAGTGGGACAGCCAATTCACCCCTCCACTTT.

This chain's CDR3 is CASSLASEGTEAFF. The CDR3 nucleotides are TGTGCCAGCAGCTTAGCGAGCGAGGGCACTGAAGCTTTCTTT. The rearrangement joins TRBV11-2 to TRBJ1-1; D remains ambiguous. Germline V gene lookup returns CDR1 SGHAT and CDR2 FQNNGV. This CDR3 comprises 14 residues. The V end was cut by 1 base, the J end by 4 bases, with 10 bases between.

This sequence joins TRBV5-5 and TRBJ2-7; D is uncertain. V was pared by 1 base and J by 2 bases, with 10 bases between. Germline V CDR1 and CDR2: SGHKS, YYEKEE (reference sequence). This CDR3 is 14 amino acids long. In DNA, the CDR3 is TGTGCCAGCAGCTTGTCGGTAGAACCCTACGAGCAGTACTTC. Amino acids: CASSLSVEPYEQYF.

Remarks on this clone: This sample also contains other DNA sequences that code for the same CDR3. The chain uses TRBV10-1 and TRBJ1-2; no clear D. The CDR3 consists of 13 residues. CDR1 and CDR2 from the germline V gene are WNHNN and SYGVQD (reference sequence). V dropped 3 bases and J dropped 2 bases, with 7 bases sitting between them. CDR3 in amino acids: CASSETGNYGYTF. CDR3 sequence (DNA): TGCGCCAGCAGTGAAACCGGGAACTATGGCTACACCTTC.

This rearrangement joins TRBV5-1 to TRBJ1-2; 7 bases are a match to TRBD1. V was clipped by 4 bases and J by 5 bases; unmatched bases: 8. The germline V gene encodes CDR1 SGHRS and CDR2 YFSETQ. The CDR3 sequence is 14 residues long. CDR3 nucleotides: TGCGCCAGCAGCCCGGGACAGACCGTTTATGGCTACACCTTC. The encoded protein is CASSPGQTVYGYTF.

The count of this clone is one. V gene TRBV3-1 (or the pseudogene TRBV3-2) combines with J gene TRBJ2-6; D may be TRBD1 or TRBD2 (5 bases each). From germline, CDR1 is LGHDT and CDR2 YNNKEL (reference sequence). The CDR3 consists of 15 residues. V lost 3 bases, J lost 2 bases, and 8 bases lay in between. CDR3 sequence reads: CASSQGRAGANVLTF. CDR3 sequence (DNA): TGTGCCAGCAGCCAGGGACGAGCTGGGGCCAACGTCCTGACTTTC.

The V call is TRBV3-1 (or the pseudogene TRBV3-2), the J call TRBJ2-1; the match to TRBD2 covers 7 bases. The CDR3 contains 15 residues. V shed 4 bases and J 8 bases; nucleotides not matched to a gene: 11. CDR1 is LGHDT, CDR2 YNNKEL, per germline (reference sequence). The CDR3 DNA reads TGTGCCAGCAGCCCGGCGGGAGCCGGGGCCCATGAGCAGTTCTTC. As protein: CASSPAGAGAHEQFF.

This chain connects TRBV20-1 to TRBJ2-5; TRBD2 is a possible D gene (5 bases). Trimming took off 3 bases at V and 2 bases at J, with 10 bases between the two ends. The CDR3 has 13 amino acids. CDR1 and CDR2 (germline): DFQATT, SNEGSKA (reference sequence). The CDR3, as DNA: TGCAGTGCTAGTGCGAGCGGACAAGAGACCCAGTACTTC. It codes for CSASASGQETQYF.

This clone showed up just once. The genes are TRBV5-6 and TRBJ2-5, with D perhaps matching TRBD1 (6 bases). The CDR3 is 13 residues long. V shed 4 bases and J shed 3 bases, with 10 bases lying between them. The germline gives CDR1 SGHDT, CDR2 YYEEEE. In DNA, the CDR3 is TGTGCCAGCAGCCTGGACAGTAAAGAGACCCAGTACTTC. Translated: CASSLDSKETQYF.

V usage is TRBV5-6 and J usage is TRBJ1-1; TRBD1 matches at 9 bases. There are 15 residues in the CDR3. V dropped 3 bases and J dropped 0; count of bases not matched to a gene: 3. Germline V lookup: CDR1 SGHDT, CDR2 YYEEEE. CDR3: CASSWGTGMNTEAFF. The CDR3 DNA sequence: TGTGCCAGCAGCTGGGGGACAGGGATGAACACTGAAGCTTTCTTT.

This clone was seen ten or more times. The chain carries TRBV28 and TRBJ2-6; D is possibly TRBD1 (6 bases). In germline, CDR1 is MDHEN, CDR2 SYDVKM. The CDR3 totals 15 residues. Trimming removed 2 bases from V and 1 base from J, with 6 bases in between. The CDR3 sequence is CASSLQGSGANVLTF. The CDR3, as DNA: TGTGCCAGCAGTTTACAGGGGTCTGGGGCCAACGTCCTGACTTTC.

The V and J genes are TRBV11-2 and TRBJ2-2; D is undetermined. The CDR3 totals 13 residues. CDR1 and CDR2 from the germline V gene are SGHAT and FQNNGV. Trimming cost V 5 bases and J 7 bases, with 11 bases left between them. The CDR3 DNA reads TGTGCCAGCAGCCCAAGATTTGTCGGGGAGCTGTTTTTT. It codes for CASSPRFVGELFF.

The V gene is TRBV30, the J gene TRBJ1-5, with 9 bases identical to TRBD1. Germline lookup yields CDR1 GTSNPN and CDR2 SVGIG (reference sequence). The CDR3 runs 12 residues. Trimming took 5 bases from V and 5 from J; bases not matched to a gene: 1. The chain's CDR3 is CAWDRGDQPQHF. DNA for the CDR3: TGTGCCTGGGACAGGGGGGATCAGCCCCAGCATTTT.

The gene calls are TRBV3-1 (or the pseudogene TRBV3-2) and TRBJ2-7; D gene unclear. This CDR3 spans 13 amino acids. Trimming removed 0 bases from V and 7 bases from J, with 10 bases in between. Germline V lookup: CDR1 LGHDT, CDR2 YNNKEL (reference sequence). CDR3 in amino acids: CASSQDPLGEQYF. For the CDR3, the DNA is TGTGCCAGCAGCCAAGATCCCCTAGGGGAGCAGTACTTC.

This clone was seen a few times. Here the CDR3 reads CASRTTSGADTGELFF. CDR3 bases: TGCGCCAGCAGGACTACTAGCGGGGCGGACACCGGGGAGCTGTTTTTT. The J gene is TRBJ2-2, the V gene TRBV10-1; 10 bases match TRBD2. The germline V gene encodes CDR1 WNHNN and CDR2 SYGVQD (reference sequence). The CDR3 extends over 16 amino acids. Germline trimming cut 6 bases from V and 3 bases from J; bases unmatched to any gene: 7.

The V and J genes are TRBV6-1 and TRBJ2-7, with D perhaps matching TRBD2 (8 bases). V shed 4 bases and J shed 1 base, with 26 bases lying between them. The CDR3 covers 19 residues. Germline V gene data show CDR1 as MNHNS and CDR2 as SASEGT. Here the CDR3 reads CASSARRGPAGGKSYEQYV. DNA of the CDR3: TGTGCCAGCAGTGCCAGGAGGGGGCCGGCGGGGGGTAAGTCCTACGAGCAGTACGTC.

The chain combines TRBV5-4 with TRBJ2-5; 12 nucleotides align to TRBD2. CDR1 and CDR2 (germline): SGHNT, YYREEE (reference sequence). V lost 4 bases to trimming and J lost 1 base; unmatched junction nucleotides: 5. The CDR3 has 16 residues. In nucleotides, the CDR3 is TGTGCCAGCAGCCCGGGGACTAGCGGGCCCCAAGAGACCCAGTACTTC. Translated: CASSPGTSGPQETQYF.

The CDR3 spells CASSPTGEFAQPQHF. The CDR3 DNA follows: TGTGCCAGCAGCCCAACAGGGGAGTTCGCTCAGCCCCAGCATTTT. V is TRBV4-2 and J is TRBJ1-5, with 7 nucleotides matching TRBD1. Trimming cost V 4 bases and J 6 bases; bases outside gene matches: 9. CDR1 is LGHNA and CDR2 is YNFKEQ in the germline V gene. The CDR3 extends over 15 amino acids.

As for this clone: The sample contains more than one DNA sequence encoding this CDR3. The chain couples TRBV3-1 (or the pseudogene TRBV3-2) to TRBJ1-1; D uncertain. The CDR3 extends over 11 amino acids. Germline V gives CDR1 LGHDT, CDR2 YNNKEL (reference sequence). V gave up 8 bases and J gave up 1 base, with 5 bases separating them. CDR3 sequence (DNA): TGTGCCAGCGGTGGGAACACTGAAGCTTTCTTT. It codes for CASGGNTEAFF.

The sample holds a few counts of this clone. CDR3 sequence reads: CASSLSAYGYTF. For the CDR3, the DNA is TGTGCCAGCAGTTTGTCGGCTTATGGCTACACCTTC. The chain carries TRBV28 and TRBJ1-2; no firm D call. Germline CDR1 MDHEN, CDR2 SYDVKM. This CDR3 spans 12 amino acids. V was clipped by 3 bases and J by 5 bases, with 7 bases between them.

The chain joins TRBV6-1 to TRBJ1-2, with 7 positions matching TRBD1. The trim removed 3 bases at V and 6 bases at J, leaving 10 bases unmatched. The CDR3 is made up of 15 amino acids. Germline lookup yields CDR1 MNHNS and CDR2 SASEGT. The CDR3 sequence is CASSDTSTGYDGYTF. The CDR3 nucleotides read TGTGCCAGCAGTGACACCTCGACAGGGTACGATGGCTACACCTTC.

A word on this clone: Other DNA variants within this sample encode the same CDR3. The gene calls are TRBV7-9 and TRBJ1-6; D gene unclear. V was cut by 2 bases and J by 0 bases, with 5 bases left in between. There are 15 residues in the CDR3. Germline CDR1 and CDR2: SEHNR and FQNEAQ (reference sequence). CDR3 coding DNA: TGTGCCAGCAGCTTAAGGGACTCCTATAATTCACCCCTCCACTTT. Its protein is CASSLRDSYNSPLHF.

This clone was counted a single time. The chain carries TRBV11-2 and TRBJ1-2, with 7 positions matching TRBD1. The germline V gene encodes CDR1 SGHAT and CDR2 FQNNGV. V lost 4 bases, J lost 2 bases, and 1 base stayed unmatched. The CDR3 covers 13 residues. The CDR3 sequence: CASSSTGNYGYTF. The CDR3 nucleotides are TGTGCCAGCAGCTCGACAGGGAACTATGGCTACACCTTC.

This clone has a single count. The chain is built from TRBV12-3 or TRBV12-4 and TRBJ1-2, with a possible D match to TRBD1 (5 bases). The CDR3 contains 11 residues. Trimming shortened V by 5 bases and J by 8 bases, and 9 bases separated the two germline ends. As DNA, the CDR3 is TGTGCCAGCAGTGAAACAGGAGGCTACACCTTC. Its protein product is CASSETGGYTF.

The chain is built from TRBV28 and TRBJ1-1; no firm D call. Trimming stripped 5 bases from V and 8 bases from J, with 6 bases between. The CDR3 covers 10 residues. CDR1 and CDR2 (germline): MDHEN, SYDVKM. CDR3 coding DNA: TGTGCCAGCAGTGCCCGGGAAGCTTTCTTT. As protein: CASSAREAFF.

V and J are TRBV5-1 and TRBJ2-7; no clear D gene. The CDR3 runs 14 residues. Germline values: CDR1 SGHRS, CDR2 YFSETQ. The V and J ends lost 0 bases and 0 bases respectively, with 7 bases between them. The CDR3 bases are TGCGCCAGCAGCTTGGACAGCTTCTCCTACGAGCAGTACTTC. Protein sequence: CASSLDSFSYEQYF.